The clone carrying this T cell receptor (beta chain) occurred a few times. The use of a sample-barcoded 5' primer and a J-beta primer mix characterized a second PCR of roughly 6 to 11 cycles. TCRdb passed the 5' RACE reads through MiXCR, listing each CDR3 protein once. The table lists roughly 790,000 distinct CDR3 sequences, about 40% of them singletons, with around 20% in the top ten. The source of the sample is a study of blood T cells in healthy people across ages. The CDR3 is made up of 17 amino acids. Germline lookup yields CDR1 DFQATT and CDR2 SNEGSKA (reference sequence). The V and J ends lost 3 bases and 1 base, in that order; junction bases with no gene match: 10.

The sequenced material came from blood. This clonotype was sampled from a woman aged 55-70 years in good health. The J gene is TRBJ2-3, the V gene TRBV20-1; 10 nucleotides agree with TRBD2. The CDR3 loop reads CSASPPAGGPGTDTQYF. The CDR3 region has the DNA TGCAGTGCTAGCCCTCCAGCGGGGGGGCCAGGCACAGATACGCAGTATTTT.